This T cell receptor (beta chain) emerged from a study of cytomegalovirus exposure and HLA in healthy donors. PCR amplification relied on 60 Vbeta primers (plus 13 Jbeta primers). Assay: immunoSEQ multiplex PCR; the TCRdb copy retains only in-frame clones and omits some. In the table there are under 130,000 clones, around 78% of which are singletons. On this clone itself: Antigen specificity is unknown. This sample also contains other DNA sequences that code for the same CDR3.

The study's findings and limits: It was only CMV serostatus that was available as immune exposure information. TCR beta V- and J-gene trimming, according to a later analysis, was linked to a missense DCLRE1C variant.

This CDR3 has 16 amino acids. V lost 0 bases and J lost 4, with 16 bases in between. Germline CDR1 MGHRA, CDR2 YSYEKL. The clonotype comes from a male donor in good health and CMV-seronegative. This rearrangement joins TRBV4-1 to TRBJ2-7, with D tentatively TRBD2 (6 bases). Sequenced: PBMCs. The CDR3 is CASSQDPSGETYEQYF. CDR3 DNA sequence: TGCGCCAGCAGCCAAGATCCCTCGGGAGAAACGTACGAGCAGTACTTC.